These 10 T cell receptor beta chains share one sample of origin, sequenced in a study of cytomegalovirus exposure and HLA in healthy donors. Amplification used 60 Vbeta primers and 13 Jbeta primers. The repertoire was sequenced with immunoSEQ multiplex PCR; TCRdb's copy has only in-frame clones and lacks some. The table records 55,000 to 70,000 clones, 80% to 90% of them present only once. Material for sequencing was PBMCs. The receptor source for this set is a woman under 40 in good health and CMV-seronegative.

This sequence joins TRBV6-4 and TRBJ2-1; 7 bases map to TRBD2. From germline, CDR1 is MRHNA and CDR2 SNTAGT. The CDR3 is made up of 16 amino acids. V dropped 0 bases and J dropped 5; count of bases not matched to a gene: 7. The CDR3 sequence is CASSDSGLADHNEQFF. Here the CDR3 DNA reads TGTGCCAGCAGTGACTCGGGTCTAGCGGACCACAATGAGCAGTTCTTC.

The rearrangement uses TRBV5-4 and TRBJ2-3, with 10 bases fitting TRBD2. CDR1 and CDR2 (germline): SGHNT, YYREEE (reference sequence). The CDR3 is 15 residues long. The V gene end was trimmed by 2 bases and the J gene end by 4 bases; junction bases not matched to a gene: 4. The CDR3 sequence is CASSLPSGSSDTQYF. The CDR3 bases are TGTGCCAGCAGCTTACCTAGCGGGAGTTCAGATACGCAGTATTTT.

This clone was found once. The chain uses TRBV11-3 and TRBJ1-1; no clear D. This CDR3 spans 19 amino acids. The germline V gene has CDR1 SGHNT and CDR2 YENEEA. The V end lost 3 bases, the J end lost 0 bases, and 23 bases lay between the germline ends. In nucleotides, the CDR3 is TGTGCCAGCAGCTTTAAGGCTCGGGTATACCCAACAATGAACACTGAAGCTTTCTTT. Residues: CASSFKARVYPTMNTEAFF.

This chain uses TRBV18 with TRBJ1-6; D possibly corresponds to TRBD1 (6 bases). The germline gives CDR1 KGHSH, CDR2 LQKENI. V lost 2 bases to trimming and J lost 8 bases, with 13 bases between them. CDR3 length: 15 residues. The CDR3 region is CASSPTGPDDSPLHF. The CDR3 region has the DNA TGTGCCAGCTCACCAACAGGGCCGGATGATTCACCCCTCCACTTT.

The chain uses TRBV2 and TRBJ1-5; D may be TRBD1 (6 bases). The CDR3 is made up of 15 amino acids. The V gene lost 6 bases and the J gene lost 1 base, with 13 bases spanning the gap. Germline V gene lookup returns CDR1 SNHLY and CDR2 FYNNEI. The CDR3 DNA reads as TGTGCCAGCAGGCAGGGGTTCCGGAGCAATCAGCCCCAGCATTTT. It translates to CASRQGFRSNQPQHF.

The chain links TRBV10-3 to TRBJ2-3; 11 positions agree with TRBD1. Trimming took 3 bases from V and 3 from J; bases not matched to a gene: 5. Germline V gives CDR1 ENHRY, CDR2 SYGVKD. There are 16 residues in the CDR3. In nucleotides, the CDR3 is TGTGCCATCAGTGACCATGGACAGGGGGCGACAGATACGCAGTATTTT. This codes for CAISDHGQGATDTQYF.

In DNA, the CDR3 is TGTGCCAGCAGCGGCCGGACGGTTGCGGGGGCAGATACGCAGTATTTT. It codes for CASSGRTVAGADTQYF. V usage is TRBV9 and J usage is TRBJ2-3; 7 nucleotides agree with TRBD2. Germline lookup yields CDR1 SGDLS and CDR2 YYNGEE. This CDR3 contains 16 residues. V lost 3 bases to trimming and J lost 4 bases; unmatched junction nucleotides: 11. The whole variable domain, filled in from reference TRBV9 and TRBJ2-3, reads DSGVTQTPKHLITATGQRVTLRCSPRSGDLSVYWYQQSLDQGLQFLIQYYNGEERAKGNILERFSAQQFPDLHSELNLSSLELGDSALYFCASSGRTVAGADTQYFGPGTRLTVL.

The chain employs TRBV11-1 and TRBJ2-4, with D tentatively TRBD2 (5 bases). Between the trimmed V and J ends, which lost 2 bases and 0 bases, there was a span of 14 bases. The CDR3 has 17 amino acids. Per germline, CDR1 SGHAT and CDR2 FQDESV (reference sequence). CDR3 in DNA: TGTGCCAGCAGCTTAATGGGAGACGCACTAGCCAAAAACATTCAGTACTTC. Its translation: CASSLMGDALAKNIQYF.

This clone turned up a few times. The rearrangement uses TRBV28 and TRBJ1-3; D may be TRBD1 (5 bases). The CDR3 spans 16 residues. The V gene's germline CDR1 is MDHEN and CDR2 SYDVKM. V was pared by 5 bases and J by 3 bases, with 17 bases between. CDR3 bases: TGTGCCAGCAGTCAAATCCCCGCAGGGCATGGAAACACCATATATTTT. Its protein is CASSQIPAGHGNTIYF.

CDR3 region: CASSLSAGGLQPQHF. The DNA for the CDR3 is TGTGCCAGCAGTTTATCTGCAGGGGGCCTTCAGCCCCAGCATTTT. The rearrangement links TRBV28 to TRBJ1-5, with 8 bases aligning to TRBD1. The CDR3 has 15 amino acids. From germline, CDR1 is MDHEN and CDR2 SYDVKM. V lost 1 base to trimming and J lost 6 bases; unmatched junction nucleotides: 5.